Listed here are 23 T cell receptor beta chains from one sample, sequenced in a study of blood T cell repertoires in COVID-19. Libraries were prepared by immunoSEQ multiplex PCR; TCRdb keeps only in-frame clonotypes and omits some of them. The profile shows approximately 350,000 clones, roughly 90% of them singletons. The sequenced sample was peripheral blood. These receptors came from a woman aged 25-40 years with COVID-19, enrolled during active disease.

This clone was seen a single time. The genes are TRBV18 and TRBJ2-1, with D possibly matching TRBD2 (6 bases). The germline CDR1 and CDR2 sequences are KGHSH and LQKENI. With 3 bases removed from V and 7 bases from J, the gap between germline ends came to 10 bases. The CDR3 has 13 amino acids. The CDR3 loop reads CASSPSGVNEQFF. The DNA for the CDR3 is TGTGCCAGCTCACCTTCGGGGGTAAATGAGCAGTTCTTC.

The CDR3 protein is CASSYLRDSPHEQYF. The CDR3 DNA reads as TGTGCCAGCAGTTACCTCCGGGACTCCCCCCACGAGCAGTACTTC. J is TRBJ2-7 and V is TRBV6-5, with D possibly being TRBD2 (6 bases). Germline V CDR1 and CDR2: MNHEY, SVGAGI. Trimming removed 2 bases from V and 5 bases from J, with 16 bases in between. This CDR3 spans 15 amino acids.

The chain employs TRBV7-2 and TRBJ2-1; weak D call: TRBD2 (5 bases). V was shortened by 1 base and J by 6 bases, with 10 bases between the two germline ends. The CDR3 sequence is 14 residues long. Germline V gene lookup returns CDR1 SGHTA and CDR2 FQGNSA. CDR3 DNA sequence: TGTGCCAGCAGCTTAGTGCGGGTCCCCAATGAGCAGTTCTTC. Encoded protein: CASSLVRVPNEQFF.

The chain joins TRBV7-6 to TRBJ2-5; TRBD2 might be the D (7 bases). This CDR3 has 15 residues. V was cut by 1 base and J by 10 bases, with 19 bases left in between. Germline values: CDR1 SGHVS, CDR2 FNYEAQ. The CDR3 nucleotides are TGTGCCAGCAGCTTAGGAGGGGGGGGGCTTAGTGTCCAGTACTTC. The encoded protein is CASSLGGGGLSVQYF.

V is TRBV29-1 and J is TRBJ2-7; 7 nucleotides match TRBD2. The V gene's germline CDR1 is SQVTM and CDR2 ANQGSEA. The V and J ends lost 6 bases and 3 bases, in that order; junction bases with no gene match: 14. The CDR3 is 15 amino acids. CDR3 coding DNA: TGCAGCGTCTTGAAGTGGCTAGCGGAAGTCTACGAGCAGTACGTC. Amino acid sequence: CSVLKWLAEVYEQYV.

This sequence joins TRBV7-6 and TRBJ2-5; tentative D call: TRBD1 (6 bases). Germline assignment: CDR1 SGHVS and CDR2 FNYEAQ. V lost 1 base and J 5 bases, leaving 20 bases between the germline ends. There are 17 residues in the CDR3. The CDR3 is CASSLGSPGHRWETQYF. The CDR3 coding sequence is TGTGCCAGCAGCTTAGGCTCTCCGGGACACCGTTGGGAGACCCAGTACTTC.

There are a few counts of this clone. The J gene is TRBJ1-1, the V gene TRBV27, with 8 bases matching TRBD1. V was pared by 6 bases and J by 0 bases, with 3 bases of the junction left unmatched. The CDR3 totals 14 residues. Germline V CDR1 and CDR2: MNHEY, SMNVEV (reference sequence). CDR3: CASSGQGLNTEAFF. The CDR3, as DNA: TGTGCCAGCAGCGGACAGGGCCTGAACACTGAAGCTTTCTTT.

The chain recombines TRBV15 with TRBJ2-1; TRBD2 matches at 11 bases. Unmatched junction bases numbered 3, after V lost 4 bases and J lost 7 bases. The CDR3 is made up of 14 amino acids. Germline loops: CDR1 LNHNV, CDR2 YYDKDF (reference sequence). The CDR3 bases are TGTGCCACCAGCATAGGGACTAGCGGAAATGAGCAGTTCTTC. This codes for CATSIGTSGNEQFF.

This chain uses TRBV19 with TRBJ2-1, with D possibly matching TRBD2 (6 bases). The CDR3 extends over 14 amino acids. V was trimmed by 5 bases and J by 5 bases, leaving 13 bases between them. Germline V gives CDR1 LNHDA, CDR2 SQIVND (reference sequence). CDR3 DNA sequence: TGTGCCAGTAGTTGGGACTGGCCAGACAATGAGCAGTTCTTC. This translates into CASSWDWPDNEQFF.

The rearrangement links TRBV9 to TRBJ2-7; TRBD2 agrees at 10 bases. Germline lookup yields CDR1 SGDLS and CDR2 YYNGEE. The V gene end was trimmed by 4 bases and the J gene end by 5 bases; junction bases not matched to a gene: 6. The CDR3 sequence is 14 residues long. The CDR3 sequence is CASSQAGGGNEQYV. For the CDR3, the DNA is TGTGCCAGCAGCCAAGCGGGAGGGGGGAACGAGCAGTACGTC.

The rearrangement links TRBV9 to TRBJ1-1; D might be TRBD1 (6 bases). The germline CDR1 and CDR2 sequences are SGDLS and YYNGEE. CDR3 size: 14 residues. Trimming stripped 0 bases from V and 7 bases from J, with 13 bases between. DNA of the CDR3: TGTGCCAGCAGCGTAGGCACAGGGCTATTTGAAGCTTTCTTT. Encoded protein: CASSVGTGLFEAFF. The complete variable domain, with remaining parts taken from reference TRBV9 and TRBJ1-1, reads DSGVTQTPKHLITATGQRVTLRCSPRSGDLSVYWYQQSLDQGLQFLIQYYNGEERAKGNILERFSAQQFPDLHSELNLSSLELGDSALYFCASSVGTGLFEAFFGQGTRLTVV.

The gene calls are TRBV19 and TRBJ2-1; D might be TRBD1 (6 bases). This CDR3 region has 12 residues. V lost 1 base and J lost 9, with 7 bases in between. Germline assignment: CDR1 LNHDA and CDR2 SQIVND (reference sequence). The chain's CDR3 is CASSIVRGEQFF. As DNA, the CDR3 is TGTGCCAGTAGTATAGTCAGGGGTGAGCAGTTCTTC. Full variable domain (missing parts from reference TRBV19 and TRBJ2-1): DGGITQSPKYLFRKEGQNVTLSCEQNLNHDAMYWYRQDPGQGLRLIYYSQIVNDFQKGDIAEGYSVSREKKESFPLTVTSAQKNPTAFYLCASSIVRGEQFFGPGTRLTVL.

V is TRBV6-2 or TRBV6-3 and J is TRBJ1-1; D is perhaps TRBD1 (6 bases). Germline assignment: CDR1 MNHEY and CDR2 SVGEGT. CDR3 length: 15 amino acids. The germline V and J ends were trimmed by 2 bases and 5 bases, with 15 bases remaining between them. The CDR3, as DNA: TGTGCCAGCAGTTACCCATCAGGGGAGAGGACTGAAGCTTTCTTT. Residues: CASSYPSGERTEAFF.

The J gene is TRBJ2-1, the V gene TRBV4-2; 7 bases agree with TRBD2. The CDR3 is 13 amino acids. Trimming removed 4 bases from V and 5 bases from J; junction bases left unmatched: 2. Per the germline V gene, CDR1 is LGHNA and CDR2 is YNFKEQ. The chain's CDR3 is CASSRDYNNEQFF. CDR3 DNA: TGTGCCAGCAGCCGGGACTACAACAATGAGCAGTTCTTC.

The count of this clone is one. This rearrangement joins TRBV24-1 to TRBJ2-2; the match to TRBD2 covers 15 bases. V shed 4 bases, J shed 2 bases, and the junction held 7 bases outside the gene matches. Germline V CDR1 and CDR2: KGHDR, SFDVKD. The CDR3 is 19 amino acids. The CDR3 DNA sequence: TGTGCCACCAGTGAGGGGGGACTAGCGGGAGGACTTAACACCGGGGAGCTGTTTTTT. Protein sequence: CATSEGGLAGGLNTGELFF.

This chain joins TRBV28 and TRBJ2-1; 13 bases agree with TRBD2. Germline CDR1 is MDHEN and CDR2 is SYDVKM. Losses at the gene ends were 6 bases for V and 6 bases for J; bases not matched to a gene: 5. The CDR3 has 15 amino acids. CDR3 in amino acids: CASSRGTSGINEQFF. The CDR3 DNA follows: TGTGCCAGCAGCCGCGGGACTAGCGGGATCAATGAGCAGTTCTTC. The whole variable domain, filled in from reference TRBV28 and TRBJ2-1, reads DVKVTQSSRYLVKRTGEKVFLECVQDMDHENMFWYRQDPGLGLRLIYFSYDVKMKEKGDIPEGYSVSREKKERFSLILESASTNQTSMYLCASSRGTSGINEQFFGPGTRLTVL.

The chain combines TRBV20-1 with TRBJ1-2; tentatively, D is TRBD1 (6 bases). V dropped 3 bases and J dropped 2 bases, with 10 bases sitting between them. Germline V lookup: CDR1 DFQATT, CDR2 SNEGSKA (reference sequence). The CDR3 is made up of 13 amino acids. The CDR3 here is CSASVGANYGYTF. Here the CDR3 DNA reads TGCAGTGCTAGTGTGGGGGCAAACTATGGCTACACCTTC.

V gene TRBV2 combines with J gene TRBJ1-3; 8 bases map to TRBD1. The CDR3 sequence is 15 residues long. The V and J ends lost 4 bases and 2 bases, in that order; junction bases with no gene match: 4. Germline V gene lookup returns CDR1 SNHLY and CDR2 FYNNEI. The CDR3 sequence: CASSARTGPGNTIYF. CDR3 DNA: TGTGCCAGCAGTGCGAGGACAGGGCCTGGAAACACCATATATTTT.

The chain recombines TRBV4-3 with TRBJ1-5; no firm D call. Germline values: CDR1 LGHNA, CDR2 YSLEER. Between the trimmed V and J ends, which lost 3 bases and 4 bases, there was a span of 13 bases. CDR3 length equals 15 residues. The CDR3 protein is CASSHSYEDNQPQHF. CDR3 nucleotides: TGCGCCAGCAGCCACTCGTACGAGGATAATCAGCCCCAGCATTTT.

The V and J genes are TRBV29-1 and TRBJ1-1; 7 bases map to TRBD1. This CDR3 spans 19 amino acids. Germline CDR1 SQVTM, CDR2 ANQGSEA. With 3 bases clipped from V and 4 bases from J, the junction kept 23 bases outside the gene matches. The CDR3 DNA reads TGCAGCGTTGATCGGTTCGGACAGGCATCCGAGACTGGATTCACTGAAGCTTTCTTT. Amino acid sequence: CSVDRFGQASETGFTEAFF.

The chain employs TRBV6-6 and TRBJ1-2; the match to TRBD1 covers 8 bases. The CDR3 runs 14 residues. The V segment lost 6 bases and the J segment 8 bases; nucleotides outside the gene matches: 11. Per the germline V gene, CDR1 is MNHNY and CDR2 is SVGAGI (reference sequence). CDR3 nucleotides: TGTGCCAGCAGCCAAGACAGGGGCATGGGGGGCTACACCTTC. Translating it yields CASSQDRGMGGYTF.

In this sample, this clone turned up once. The chain combines TRBV2 with TRBJ2-2; 9 bases fit TRBD2. The CDR3 sequence is 16 residues long. Losses at the gene ends were 6 bases for V and 3 bases for J; bases not matched to a gene: 8. The germline V gene has CDR1 SNHLY and CDR2 FYNNEI. For the CDR3, the DNA is TGTGCCAGCAGCGGCGGGGGGGCTAGGGACACCGGGGAGCTGTTTTTT. Its protein product is CASSGGGARDTGELFF.

V and J are TRBV5-1 and TRBJ1-1; D may be TRBD1 (6 bases). Trimming pared 5 bases from V and 5 bases from J, leaving 16 bases between. Germline V gives CDR1 SGHRS, CDR2 YFSETQ. The CDR3 has 14 residues. CDR3 DNA sequence: TGCGCCAGCAGTCGGACAGAGGTGGGGACTGAAGCTTTCTTT. This encodes CASSRTEVGTEAFF.